Listed here are 11 T cell receptor beta chains from one sample, sequenced in a study of CD8+CD57+ T cells in acquired aplastic anemia. Genomic DNA constituted the template upon which TCR beta VDJ and CDR3 profiling was performed. TCRdb independently ran MiXCR on the reads; one entry per CDR3 protein. The sample carries approximately 190,000 distinct CDR3 sequences, 48% recorded once. Patients chosen for sequencing had shown CD8+CD57+ cell expansion by flow cytometry. Sequencing was done on a sample of sorted CD4+, CD8+, or CD8+CD57+ T cells (not recorded which) from PBMCs. The receptors shown here come from a human donor with aplastic anemia.

The chain uses TRBV25-1 and TRBJ1-5, with D possibly matching TRBD1 (5 bases). V was cut by 6 bases and J by 0 bases, with 12 bases left in between. CDR3 size: 15 residues. The germline V gene encodes CDR1 MGHDK and CDR2 SYGVNS. DNA of the CDR3: TGTGCCAGCAGCCCCGGGACGAATAGCAATCAGCCCCAGCATTTT. It specifies CASSPGTNSNQPQHF.

This clonotype was recorded at least ten times. The chain combines TRBV6-6 with TRBJ2-7; D is possibly TRBD1 (6 bases). Trimming pared 3 bases from V and 8 bases from J, leaving 20 bases between. The length of the CDR3 is 15 residues. The germline V gene encodes CDR1 MNHNY and CDR2 SVGAGI (reference sequence). The DNA for the CDR3 is TGTGCCAGCAGTTATTGGGGCCCAGGGGTATGGAAGCAGTACTTC. It encodes CASSYWGPGVWKQYF.

The rearrangement uses TRBV7-2 and TRBJ2-5, with 9 positions matching TRBD2. The germline V gene has CDR1 SGHTA and CDR2 FQGNSA. Losses at the gene ends were 7 bases for V and 5 bases for J; bases not matched to a gene: 11. CDR3 length: 15 amino acids. This CDR3 is CASTVSGSRRETQYF. The CDR3 bases are TGTGCCAGCACCGTTAGCGGGAGTAGGCGGGAGACCCAGTACTTC.

This clonotype was observed many times. The chain joins TRBV19 to TRBJ2-7; possible D gene TRBD2, 6 bases. The CDR3 length is 13 residues. V shed 0 bases and J shed 6 bases, with 9 bases lying between them. CDR1 LNHDA and CDR2 SQIVND come from the germline V gene (reference sequence). The CDR3 coding sequence is TGTGCCAGTAGTATAGAGGCGGGACGCGAGCAGTACTTC. Translating gives CASSIEAGREQYF.

In regard to this clonotype: A single base separates this from a much larger clone, so it may be a read error. V usage is TRBV5-1 and J usage is TRBJ2-2; D call uncertain. This CDR3 contains 15 residues. Looked up from germline, CDR1 is SGHRS and CDR2 is YFSETQ. The CDR3 region is CAGRATSSNTGELFF. In nucleotides, the CDR3 is TGCGCCGGCAGAGCGACATCCTCGAACACCGGGGAGCTGTTTTTT.

The chain recombines TRBV5-1 with TRBJ2-7; a weak D match, TRBD1 (5 bases). CDR1 and CDR2 (germline): SGHRS, YFSETQ. This CDR3 contains 14 residues. The V and J ends lost 0 bases and 2 bases respectively, with 9 bases between them. Here the CDR3 DNA reads TGCGCCAGCAGCTTGGGGTCAGGGACCTACGAGCAGTACTTC. Amino acids: CASSLGSGTYEQYF.

V and J are TRBV24-1 and TRBJ2-4; no clear D. V was shortened by 4 bases and J by 6 bases, with 6 bases between the two germline ends. This CDR3 spans 12 amino acids. Germline V gives CDR1 KGHDR, CDR2 SFDVKD. The CDR3 nucleotides are TGTGCCACCAGTGAGAGTCCAAACATTCAGTACTTC. Protein product: CATSESPNIQYF.

A note on this clonotype: A single base separates this from a much larger clone, so it may be a read error. The chain couples TRBV11-2 to TRBJ2-3; D tentatively fits TRBD1 or TRBD2 (6 bases each). The CDR3 is made up of 17 amino acids. Germline V lookup: CDR1 SGHAT, CDR2 FQNNGV. CDR3 DNA sequence: TGTGCCAGCAGCTTCTTGAGGGGGGCTTTAAGAGCAGATGCGCAGTATTTT. This gives the protein CASSFLRGALRADAQYF.

This clonotype was detected many times. This chain's CDR3 is CASSRSTGVRGYTF. CDR3 bases: TGTGCCAGCAGTCGTTCGACAGGGGTCCGCGGCTACACCTTC. This chain connects TRBV6-1 to TRBJ1-2, with TRBD1 identical over 8 bases. Trimming took 5 bases from V and 8 from J; bases not matched to a gene: 10. The germline V gene has CDR1 MNHNS and CDR2 SASEGT. This CDR3 contains 14 residues.

The rearrangement links TRBV24-1 to TRBJ2-1; 13 bases line up with TRBD2. The CDR3 length is 16 residues. Germline CDR1 KGHDR, CDR2 SFDVKD. V shed 7 bases and J 5 bases; nucleotides not matched to a gene: 7. DNA of the CDR3: TGTGCCACCAGCGACCCCGGGACTAGCGGGAACAATGAGCAGTTCTTC. Amino acid sequence: CATSDPGTSGNNEQFF.

This clonotype was counted many times. The V call is TRBV12-3 or TRBV12-4, the J call TRBJ1-2, with D possibly matching TRBD1 (5 bases). This CDR3 region has 13 residues. V was trimmed by 6 bases and J by 8 bases, leaving 16 bases between them. The CDR3 reads CASSNSGGEGYTF. CDR3 bases: TGTGCCAGCAGCAACTCCGGGGGTGAGGGCTACACCTTC.